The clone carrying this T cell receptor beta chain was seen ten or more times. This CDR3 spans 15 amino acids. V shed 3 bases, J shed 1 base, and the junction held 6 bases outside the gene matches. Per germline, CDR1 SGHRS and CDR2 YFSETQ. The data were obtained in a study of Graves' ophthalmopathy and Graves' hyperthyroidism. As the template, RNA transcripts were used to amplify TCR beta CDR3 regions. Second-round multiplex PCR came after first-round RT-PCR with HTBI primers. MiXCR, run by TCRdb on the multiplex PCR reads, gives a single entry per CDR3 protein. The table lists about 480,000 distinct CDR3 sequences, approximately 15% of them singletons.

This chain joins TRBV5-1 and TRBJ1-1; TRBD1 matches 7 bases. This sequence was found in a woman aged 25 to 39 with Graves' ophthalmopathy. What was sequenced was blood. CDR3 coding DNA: TGCGCCAGCAGCTCAAATAGACAGGGGAACACTGAAGCTTTCTTT. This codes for CASSSNRQGNTEAFF.